The present T cell receptor beta chain was sequenced within a study of blood T cell repertoires in COVID-19. For the study at large: The United States, Italy and Spain supplied acute and convalescent COVID-19 samples. Sources were T cells, B-cell-depleted T cells, or PBMCs; the material itself was cDNA or gDNA.

This clone was recorded only once. CDR1 and CDR2 (germline): SGHRS, YFSETQ. This CDR3 region has 14 residues. V was pared by 0 bases and J by 2 bases, with 8 bases between. Per the original methods: Amplification of reference gene primers was used by the study to estimate nucleated cell counts. Generated by immunoSEQ multiplex PCR, the TCRdb table keeps only in-frame clones and is missing some. V, J and clone size reflect that table, while D and trimming were determined from the DNA. The sample includes 65,000 to 80,000 clones, approximately 87% seen only once; the top ten take approximately 17%. This clonotype was sampled from an elderly man in a cohort sampled during active COVID-19. The sample was peripheral blood. V gene TRBV5-1 combines with J gene TRBJ2-5, with D possibly TRBD2 on 5 matching bases. The CDR3 DNA reads as TGCGCCAGCAGCTTGGCCTCGGGGCAAGAGACCCAGTACTTC. Its protein product is CASSLASGQETQYF.